These T cell receptor beta chains were read from a single sample in a study of blood T cells in healthy people across ages. In TCRdb, the 5' RACE reads were re-called with MiXCR into one record per CDR3 protein. The sample yields around 580,000 distinct CDR3 sequences, around half seen once. The sample was blood. These receptors were obtained from an older man in good health. Both conserved end residues are part of each CDR3. D genes are given only for firm matches.

J gene | V gene | D gene | CDR3 protein
. | TRBV28 | . | CASSSPGVLKTQYF
TRBJ2-1 | TRBV5-1 | TRBD2 | CASSLALAVYNEQFF
TRBJ1-2 | TRBV7-9 | . | CASSSPPADYGYTF
TRBJ2-3 | TRBV7-3 | TRBD2 | CASSLTVAGGIDTQYF
TRBJ1-5 | TRBV5-1 | TRBD1 | CASSLDGTGNNQPQHF
TRBJ2-4 | TRBV28 | . | CASSLWGGGGALDIQYF
TRBJ2-5 | TRBV20-1 | TRBD1 | CSADRDREGETQYF
TRBJ2-5 | TRBV27 | . | CASRPGTLLGTQYF
TRBJ2-5 | TRBV7-2 | TRBD2 | CASSFDGLAGEEQYF
TRBJ1-5 | TRBV12-3/TRBV12-4 | . | CASSLARGFRPQHF
TRBJ2-5 | TRBV5-1 | TRBD2 | CASSGGSSGYQETQYF
TRBJ2-5 | TRBV10-3 | TRBD2 | CAVGLAGSQETQYF
TRBJ2-1 | TRBV5-1 | . | CASSLEGLRGNEQFF
TRBJ2-7 | TRBV27 | . | CASSAYRGPYEQYF
TRBJ2-3 | TRBV6-6 | . | CASSYGESWRTDTQYF
TRBJ2-3 | TRBV27 | TRBD2 | CASSPLAGGGTDTQYF
TRBJ1-5 | TRBV7-9 | . | CASSLIGGRNQPQHF
TRBJ2-3 | TRBV20-1 | TRBD2 | CSARSYRASGRLTDTQYF
TRBJ2-1 | TRBV7-3 | . | CASSLRGQEQFF
TRBJ2-3 | TRBV5-1 | TRBD2 | CASSLTGGSSDTQYF
TRBJ2-5 | TRBV29-1 | TRBD2 | CSVAAGGRETQYF
TRBJ2-1 | TRBV5-5 | TRBD2 | CASSLGAGDNYNEQFF
TRBJ2-7 | TRBV4-3 | TRBD2 | CASSQGSGRPSTYEQYF
TRBJ2-1 | TRBV4-1 | . | CAGRRNSYNEQFF
TRBJ2-3 | TRBV6-2/TRBV6-3 | TRBD2 | CASSSRRAGDTDTQYF
TRBJ2-1 | TRBV4-2 | . | CASSQVGGGPYNEQFF
TRBJ1-5 | TRBV6-2/TRBV6-3 | . | CASSYSWFGAQPQHF
TRBJ2-5 | TRBV7-9 | . | CASSLGGTPRRQETQYF
TRBJ2-4 | TRBV6-5 | TRBD1 | CASRGTAPNIQYF
TRBJ1-4 | TRBV4-1 | . | CASSQRPGREEKLFF
TRBJ1-5 | TRBV12-3/TRBV12-4 | TRBD1 | CASRKTGQLETQPQHF
. | TRBV20-1 | TRBD2 | CSAMTVLASSEQYF
TRBJ2-2 | TRBV29-1 | TRBD2 | CSAAGTNGDTGELFF
TRBJ2-5 | TRBV2 | . | CASRGWVIETQYF
TRBJ1-2 | TRBV27 | . | CASSLRQFDGYTF
TRBJ2-5 | TRBV20-1 | TRBD2 | CSARLNSGGLETQYF
TRBJ2-6 | TRBV12-3/TRBV12-4 | . | CASSLNEANVLTF
TRBJ2-7 | TRBV15 | . | CATSVQESYEQYF
TRBJ2-1 | TRBV20-1 | TRBD2 | CSASWWEGSYNEQFF
TRBJ1-6 | TRBV5-1 | TRBD1 | CASSLPNAGTGNSPLHF
TRBJ1-5 | TRBV12-5 | . | CASGQTSQPQHF
TRBJ1-1 | TRBV30 | TRBD1 | CAWREGGWNTEAFF
TRBJ1-2 | TRBV24-1 | . | CATSDPASRSDGYTF
TRBJ2-1 | TRBV6-5 | TRBD2 | CASSRTSGRREQFF
. | TRBV7-2 | . | CASSGREGQGPYEQYF
TRBJ1-2 | TRBV19 | . | CASSIIPVRQTPGGDTF
TRBJ2-3 | TRBV5-1 | . | CASGGTAYSTDTQYF
TRBJ2-7 | TRBV27 | TRBD2 | CASSLRWAGGREQYF
TRBJ2-3 | TRBV6-2/TRBV6-3 | . | CASSPPGLYTQYF
TRBJ2-4 | TRBV4-2 | TRBD2 | CASSQREGLALNIQYF
TRBJ2-5 | TRBV20-1 | . | CSAPRAETQYF
TRBJ2-3 | TRBV5-1 | . | CASSARLELGYAYF